A selection of T cell receptor beta chains follows, all from one sample in a study of T-cell memory formation after mild COVID-19. TCRdb ran MiXCR on the 5' RACE reads and lists one entry per CDR3 protein. Counted here are approximately 50,000 distinct CDR3 sequences, 9.3% occurring once; the ten biggest clones make up 10% to 15%. Sequences were obtained from PBMCs or a T cell subset sorted from them (not recorded which). The receptors derive from an adult woman who had mild COVID-19 (a few samples of this study predate the infection). Cell type and time point are not known. Both conserved end residues are part of each CDR3. Each record gives: clone size, J gene, D gene, V gene, CDR3 DNA, CDR3 protein. A D gene is named only where the DNA matches it firmly. Clone size is stated in some rows and not others, as once, few, many or a class when expanded.

abundance: .; j_gene: TRBJ2-1; d_gene: .; v_gene: TRBV11-3; CDR3nt: TGTGCCAGCAGTTACCGGGGACATCCACCCAATGAGCAGTTCTTC; CDR3aa: CASSYRGHPPNEQFF
abundance: .; j_gene: TRBJ1-4; d_gene: .; v_gene: TRBV18; CDR3nt: TGTGCCAGCTCACCAGATCTTCAGGGGCTTGCAACTAATGAAAAACTGTTTTTT; CDR3aa: CASSPDLQGLATNEKLFF
abundance: .; j_gene: TRBJ2-5; d_gene: TRBD2; v_gene: TRBV5-4; CDR3nt: TGTGCCAGCAGCTTTATAGCGGGAGTCGGCGGAGAGACCCAGTACTTC; CDR3aa: CASSFIAGVGGETQYF
abundance: many; j_gene: TRBJ2-3; d_gene: TRBD1; v_gene: TRBV7-3; CDR3nt: TGTGCCAGCAGCTTAAGATCAGGGGGCCCCACAGATACGCAGTATTTT; CDR3aa: CASSLRSGGPTDTQYF
abundance: many; j_gene: TRBJ2-1; d_gene: TRBD2; v_gene: TRBV5-1; CDR3nt: TGCGCCAGCAGCTTGGCTAGCGGGAATGTTGAGCAGTTCTTC; CDR3aa: CASSLASGNVEQFF
abundance: few; j_gene: TRBJ1-2; d_gene: TRBD1; v_gene: TRBV25-1; CDR3nt: TGTGCCAGCAGTGGGTACGGGACAGATGGCTACACCTTC; CDR3aa: CASSGYGTDGYTF
abundance: many; j_gene: TRBJ2-5; d_gene: TRBD1; v_gene: TRBV5-1; CDR3nt: TGCGCCAGCAGCATACAGGGGGAGGAAGAGACCCAGTACTTC; CDR3aa: CASSIQGEEETQYF
abundance: few; j_gene: TRBJ2-2; d_gene: .; v_gene: TRBV6-4; CDR3nt: TGTGCCAGCAGTGACTCGAGGCAGCCCGGGGAGCTGTTTTTT; CDR3aa: CASSDSRQPGELFF
abundance: few; j_gene: TRBJ2-7; d_gene: .; v_gene: TRBV20-1; CDR3nt: TGCAGTGCTAGAGATCTCTGGGGTCAGTACTTC; CDR3aa: CSARDLWGQYF
abundance: .; j_gene: TRBJ1-1; d_gene: .; v_gene: TRBV5-4; CDR3nt: TGTGCCAGCAGAAAAGATCAGATCATGAACACTGAAGCTTTCTTT; CDR3aa: CASRKDQIMNTEAFF
abundance: few; j_gene: TRBJ2-7; d_gene: TRBD2; v_gene: TRBV5-1; CDR3nt: TGCGCCAGCAGCCGCACTAGCGGAAGGAGCTACGAGCAGTACTTC; CDR3aa: CASSRTSGRSYEQYF
abundance: many; j_gene: TRBJ2-1; d_gene: .; v_gene: TRBV2; CDR3nt: TGTGCCAGCAGTGTTCTGTTGAGCTCCTACAATGAGCAGTTCTTC; CDR3aa: CASSVLLSSYNEQFF
abundance: once; j_gene: TRBJ1-6; d_gene: .; v_gene: TRBV24-1; CDR3nt: TGTGCCACCAGTGAAGGGGGTTCCTATAATTCACCCCTCCACTTT; CDR3aa: CATSEGGSYNSPLHF
abundance: many; j_gene: TRBJ2-7; d_gene: TRBD1; v_gene: TRBV20-1; CDR3nt: TGCAGTGCTCAGGACAGGGTTCCTTACGAGCAGTACTTC; CDR3aa: CSAQDRVPYEQYF
abundance: .; j_gene: TRBJ2-7; d_gene: .; v_gene: TRBV5-1; CDR3nt: TGCGCCAGCAGGGAGGGGAGGGCAGGGGGCCACCACGAGCAGTACTTC; CDR3aa: CASREGRAGGHHEQYF
abundance: .; j_gene: TRBJ2-2; d_gene: TRBD2; v_gene: TRBV11-2; CDR3nt: TGTGCCAGCAGCACCGGGACTATAAACACCGGGGAGCTGTTTTTT; CDR3aa: CASSTGTINTGELFF
abundance: many; j_gene: TRBJ2-7; d_gene: TRBD1; v_gene: TRBV12-3/TRBV12-4; CDR3nt: TGTGCCAGCAGACTCAGGGGGAGCTACGAGCAGTACTTC; CDR3aa: CASRLRGSYEQYF
abundance: .; j_gene: TRBJ1-5; d_gene: .; v_gene: TRBV20-1; CDR3nt: TGCAGTGCTTACCGGGACACTCAGCATTTT; CDR3aa: CSAYRDTQHF
abundance: few; j_gene: TRBJ2-7; d_gene: .; v_gene: TRBV20-1; CDR3nt: TGCAGTGCTAGATCGATAGCGGAGCTCTCCTACGAGCAGTACTTC; CDR3aa: CSARSIAELSYEQYF
abundance: few; j_gene: TRBJ2-7; d_gene: TRBD2; v_gene: TRBV12-3/TRBV12-4; CDR3nt: TGTGCCAGCAGTCGGACTAGCGGGAGGCCCGGCGAGCAGTACTTC; CDR3aa: CASSRTSGRPGEQYF
abundance: .; j_gene: TRBJ2-3; d_gene: .; v_gene: TRBV24-1; CDR3nt: TGTGCCACCAGTGATGCCGGGACTCACACAGATACGCAGTATTTT; CDR3aa: CATSDAGTHTDTQYF
abundance: many; j_gene: TRBJ2-3; d_gene: .; v_gene: TRBV11-2; CDR3nt: TGTGCCAGCAGCTTATCGGTGAGGTCAACGGATACGCAGTATTTT; CDR3aa: CASSLSVRSTDTQYF